The T cell receptor (beta chain) described here comes from a study of blood T cell repertoires in COVID-19. Study-wide context: PBMCs, B-cell-depleted T cells, or T cells were the source of the cDNA or gDNA that made up the material.

CDR3 length: 15 residues. Germline values: CDR1 SNHLY, CDR2 FYNNEI. Trimming took 5 bases from V and 2 from J; bases not matched to a gene: 3. In the original analysis: Amplification from reference gene primers served as the basis for estimated nucleated cell counts. Repertoires were generated with immunoSEQ multiplex PCR, while TCRdb's copy carries only in-frame clones and drops some. The V and J calls and the clone size are those of that table, but D and trimming were determined from the DNA. The table has about 49,000 clones, around 85% seen once. For this clone: The identical CDR3 is also encoded by other nucleotide sequences in the sample.

Sequencing input: peripheral blood. The clonotype comes from a human donor in a cohort sampled during active COVID-19. The gene calls are TRBV2 and TRBJ2-3, with 11 bases fitting TRBD2. The CDR3 DNA follows: TGTGCCAGCAGTCCGACTAGCGGGGACACAGATACGCAGTATTTT. Translation: CASSPTSGDTDTQYF.